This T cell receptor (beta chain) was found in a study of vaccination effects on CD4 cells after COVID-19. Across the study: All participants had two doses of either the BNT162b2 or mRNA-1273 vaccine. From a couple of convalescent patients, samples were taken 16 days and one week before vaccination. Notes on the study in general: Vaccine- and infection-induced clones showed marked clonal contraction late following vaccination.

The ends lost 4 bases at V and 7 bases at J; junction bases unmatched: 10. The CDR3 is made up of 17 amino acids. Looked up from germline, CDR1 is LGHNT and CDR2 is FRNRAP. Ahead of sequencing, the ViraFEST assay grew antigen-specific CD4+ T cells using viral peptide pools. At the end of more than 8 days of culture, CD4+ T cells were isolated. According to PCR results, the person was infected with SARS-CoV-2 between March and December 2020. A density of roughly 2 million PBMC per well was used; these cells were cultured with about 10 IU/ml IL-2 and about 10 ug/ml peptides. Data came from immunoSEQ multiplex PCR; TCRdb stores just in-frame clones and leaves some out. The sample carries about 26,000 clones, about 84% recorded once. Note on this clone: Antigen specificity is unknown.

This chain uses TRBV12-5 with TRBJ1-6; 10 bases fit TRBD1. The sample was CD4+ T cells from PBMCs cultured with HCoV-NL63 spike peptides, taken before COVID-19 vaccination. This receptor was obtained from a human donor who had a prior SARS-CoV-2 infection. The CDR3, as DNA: TGTGCTAGTGGTTGGGGGACAGGGGCGAATTTCAATTCACCCCTCCACTTT. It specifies CASGWGTGANFNSPLHF.